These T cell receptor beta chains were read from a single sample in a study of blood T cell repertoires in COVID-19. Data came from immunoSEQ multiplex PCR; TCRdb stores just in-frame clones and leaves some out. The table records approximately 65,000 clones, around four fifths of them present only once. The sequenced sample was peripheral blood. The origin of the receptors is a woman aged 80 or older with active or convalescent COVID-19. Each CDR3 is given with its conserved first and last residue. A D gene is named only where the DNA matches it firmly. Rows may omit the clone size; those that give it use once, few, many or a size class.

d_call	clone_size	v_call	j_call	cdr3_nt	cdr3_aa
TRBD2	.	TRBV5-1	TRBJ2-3	TGCGCCAGCAGCTTGGGACTAGCGGGCGCAGATACGCAGTATTTT	CASSLGLAGADTQYF
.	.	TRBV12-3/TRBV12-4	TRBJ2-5	TGTGCCAGCAGTTTAGCGGGCTTAGAGACCCAGTACTTC	CASSLAGLETQYF
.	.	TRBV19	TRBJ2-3	TGTGCCAGTAGTATAACCGGGCGGGCATACACAGATACGCAGTATTTT	CASSITGRAYTDTQYF
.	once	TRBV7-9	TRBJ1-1	TGTGCCAGCAGCTTATCCAGCTTAACGGTCTGGCAGGGTGGATTT	CASSLSSLTVWQGGF
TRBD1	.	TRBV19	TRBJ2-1	TGTGCCAGTAGTGTGACAGGGGGCGACTACAATGAGCAGTTCTTC	CASSVTGGDYNEQFF
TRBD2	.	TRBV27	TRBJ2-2	TGTGCCAGCCGATATAGCGGGAGGAACACCGGGGAGCTGTTTTTT	CASRYSGRNTGELFF
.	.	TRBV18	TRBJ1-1	TGTGCCAGCTCACAACAGGGCAGCACTGAAGCTTTCTTT	CASSQQGSTEAFF
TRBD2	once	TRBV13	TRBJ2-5	TGTGCCAGCAGCTTAGGGACTAGCGGGGGTTACCAAGAGACCCAGTACTTC	CASSLGTSGGYQETQYF
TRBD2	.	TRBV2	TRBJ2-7	TGTGCCAGCAGTGAAGGCTGGGGGACTAGCGGGGTAATTTACGAGCAGTACTTC	CASSEGWGTSGVIYEQYF
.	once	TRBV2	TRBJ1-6	TGTGCCAGCAGTGACGGGGAACCCTCCTATAATTCACCCCTCCACTTT	CASSDGEPSYNSPLHF
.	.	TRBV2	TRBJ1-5	TGTGCCAGCAGTTTTCAGGGTGGTAGGAGTCAGCCCCAGCATTTT	CASSFQGGRSQPQHF
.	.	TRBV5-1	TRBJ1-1	TGCGCCAGCAGCTTAACCGGGACAAACCCCGGCACTGAAGCTTTCTTT	CASSLTGTNPGTEAFF
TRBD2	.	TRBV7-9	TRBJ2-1	TGTGCCAGCAGCCTAACACCTCACGGACTAGCGGGGGGCAACAATGAGCAGTTCTTC	CASSLTPHGLAGGNNEQFF
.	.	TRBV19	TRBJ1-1	TGTGCCAGTAGTAACCGGGAGATGAGTAGAAGTCGAGCTTTCTTT	CASSNREMSRSRAFF
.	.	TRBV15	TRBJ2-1	TGTGCCACCAGCAGACCCACTAACAATGAGCAGTTCTTC	CATSRPTNNEQFF
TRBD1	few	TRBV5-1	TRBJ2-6	TGCGCCAGCAGCTTGATGACAGGGGTAAGCTCTGGGGCCAACGTCCTGACTTTC	CASSLMTGVSSGANVLTF
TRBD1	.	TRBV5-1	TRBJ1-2	TGCGCCAGCAGCTTTGGATCCGGGACAGCCTATGGCTACACCTTC	CASSFGSGTAYGYTF
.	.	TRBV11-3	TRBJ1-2	TGTGCCAGCAGCCCCCAGGGAGGGAATGGCTACACCTTC	CASSPQGGNGYTF
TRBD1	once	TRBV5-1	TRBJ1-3	TGCGCCAGCAGCTTCCAGGGGGCCTCTGGAAACACCATATATTTT	CASSFQGASGNTIYF
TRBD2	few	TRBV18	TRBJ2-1	TGTGCCAGCTCAGCCACTAGCGGGGGGGAGTACAATGAGCAGTTCTTC	CASSATSGGEYNEQFF
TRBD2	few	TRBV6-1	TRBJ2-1	TGTGCCAGCAGTGAGATAGCGGGGGGGCGTTCAGATGAGCAGTTCTTC	CASSEIAGGRSDEQFF
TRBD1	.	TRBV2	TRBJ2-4	TGTGCGGGGCAGGGGGAAAACATTCAGTACTTC	CAGQGENIQYF
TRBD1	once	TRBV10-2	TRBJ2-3	TGCGCCAGCATATTGGGGACAGCCCACACAGATACGCAGTATTTT	CASILGTAHTDTQYF
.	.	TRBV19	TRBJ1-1	TGTGCCAGTAGTATGAGGGGAGGAATGAACACTGAAGCTTTCTTT	CASSMRGGMNTEAFF
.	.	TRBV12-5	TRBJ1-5	TGTGCTAGTGGTCCCCGGTTTTCCGTTGGACAGTATAGCAATCAGCCCCAGCATTTT	CASGPRFSVGQYSNQPQHF
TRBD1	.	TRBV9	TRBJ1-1	TGTGCCAGCAGCTCGGGACAGCCGAACACTGAAGCTTTCTTT	CASSSGQPNTEAFF
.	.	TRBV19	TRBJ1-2	TGTGCCAGTAGTATAGCGCGTTCCCGGGGCTACACCTTC	CASSIARSRGYTF
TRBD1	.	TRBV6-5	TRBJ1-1	TGTGCCAGCACCAACCGAGGGGGCCGTGGGGCTTTCTTT	CASTNRGGRGAFF
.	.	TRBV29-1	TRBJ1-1	TGCAGCGTTGGCGGGGGGAACACTGAAGCTTTCTTT	CSVGGGNTEAFF
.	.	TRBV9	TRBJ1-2	TGTGCCAGCAGCGTAGCGTCGTCAGGGGATAACTATGGCTACACCTTC	CASSVASSGDNYGYTF
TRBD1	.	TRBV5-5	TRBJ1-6	TGTGCCAGCAGCTTGACAGGGGTAGATTCACCCCTCCACTTT	CASSLTGVDSPLHF
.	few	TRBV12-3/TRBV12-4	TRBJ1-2	TGTGCCAGCAGTCCACTGTCTAACTATGGCTACACCTTC	CASSPLSNYGYTF
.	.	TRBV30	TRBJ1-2	TGTGCCTGGAACCCAGGTCTCTACGGCTACACCTTC	CAWNPGLYGYTF
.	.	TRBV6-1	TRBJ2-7	TGTGCCAGCAGTGAGGTTGGGTCAGGGTTCGAGCAGTACTTC	CASSEVGSGFEQYF
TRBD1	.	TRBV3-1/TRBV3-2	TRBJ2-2	TGTGCCAGCAGCCCCCTCGGGACAGGGGGCACCGGGGAGCTGTTTTTT	CASSPLGTGGTGELFF
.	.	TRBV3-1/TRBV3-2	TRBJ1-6	TGTGCCAGCAGCCAAGGCGGAAATAATTCACCCCTCCACTTT	CASSQGGNNSPLHF
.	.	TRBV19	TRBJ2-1	TGTGCCAGTAGTAATTCGGGGGGCGTATACAATGAGCAGTTCTTC	CASSNSGGVYNEQFF
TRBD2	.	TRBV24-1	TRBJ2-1	TGTGCCACCAGTGATTTAGCGGGGGGGCCGAATGAGCAGTTCTTC	CATSDLAGGPNEQFF
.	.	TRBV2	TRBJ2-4	TGTGCCAGCAGTGGGCCGGCGGGGCCGCACGAAAACATTCAGTACTTC	CASSGPAGPHENIQYF
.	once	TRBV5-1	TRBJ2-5	TGCGCCAGCACTGGGGACTACCAAGAGACCCAGTACTTC	CASTGDYQETQYF
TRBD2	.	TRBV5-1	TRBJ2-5	TGCGCCAGCAGCGTAGCGGGGGCCAACCAAGAGACCCAGTACTTC	CASSVAGANQETQYF
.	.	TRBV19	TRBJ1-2	TGTGCCAGTAGTAACTCCTGGGGGGGGACTAACTATGGCTACACCTTC	CASSNSWGGTNYGYTF
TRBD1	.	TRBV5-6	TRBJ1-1	TGTGCCAGCAGCAAACAGGGGGAATGGGTGAACACTGAAGCTTTCTTT	CASSKQGEWVNTEAFF
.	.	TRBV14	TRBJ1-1	TGTGCCAGCAGCCAAGATGGGAACAGGCCTGAAGCTTTCTTT	CASSQDGNRPEAFF
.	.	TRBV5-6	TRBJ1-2	TGTGCCAGCAGCTTGGGCCCGGGACACACATATGGCTACACCTTC	CASSLGPGHTYGYTF
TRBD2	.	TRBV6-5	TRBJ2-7	TGTGCCAGCAGACCTGAGACTAGCAGAATGAGCGAGCAGTACTTC	CASRPETSRMSEQYF
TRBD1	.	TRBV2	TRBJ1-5	TGTGCCAGCAGGTTTGACAGGGGGCCTCAGCCCCAGCATTTT	CASRFDRGPQPQHF
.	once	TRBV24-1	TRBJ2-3	TGTGCCACCAGTGATCCTACCTCCTACCTAACAGATACGCAGTATTTT	CATSDPTSYLTDTQYF
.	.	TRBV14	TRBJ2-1	TGTGCCAGCAGCCAAGTTCCTTTGAGATCGGGCTCCTACAATGAGCAGTTCTTC	CASSQVPLRSGSYNEQFF
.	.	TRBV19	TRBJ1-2	TGTGCCAGTAGTATGAGCCTGGGCTACACCTTC	CASSMSLGYTF
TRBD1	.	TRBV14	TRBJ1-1	TGTGCCAGCAGCCTACAGGGGTTAGGAACTGAAGCTTTCTTT	CASSLQGLGTEAFF
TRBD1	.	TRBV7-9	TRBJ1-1	TGTGCCAGCAGCCTTAAACAGGGGGCCTTCGCTGAAGCTTTCTTT	CASSLKQGAFAEAFF
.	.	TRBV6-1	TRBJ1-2	TGTGCCAGCAGTGAACTGAGGAGCTATGGCTACACCTTC	CASSELRSYGYTF
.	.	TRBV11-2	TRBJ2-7	TGTGCCAGCAGCTTAGCGGGAACCCCAAGCTCCTACGAGCAGTACTTC	CASSLAGTPSSYEQYF